The 31 T cell receptor beta chains listed next were all sequenced from one sample in a study of T cell responses to AZD1222 COVID-19 vaccine. The method was immunoSEQ multiplex PCR; TCRdb's version includes in-frame clones alone and lacks a portion of them. The sample lists approximately 65,000 clones, around 83% occurring once. Material: peripheral blood, obtained on day 0 of AZD1222 vaccination. These receptors originate from an adult in good health.

V gene TRBV29-1 combines with J gene TRBJ2-1, with D hard to call. CDR1 is SQVTM and CDR2 is ANQGSEA in the germline V gene. Trimming cost V 0 bases and J 6 bases, with 9 bases left between them. The CDR3 totals 13 residues. Here the CDR3 reads CSVEDMSFNEQFF. CDR3 nucleotides: TGCAGCGTTGAAGATATGAGTTTCAATGAGCAGTTCTTC.

V and J are TRBV27 and TRBJ2-5; 10 nucleotides line up with TRBD2. Per germline, CDR1 MNHEY and CDR2 SMNVEV (reference sequence). V lost 3 bases, J lost 7 bases, and 8 bases stayed unmatched. The CDR3 contains 15 residues. The CDR3 DNA reads TGTGCCAGCAGTTTTTCTAGCGGGGGACGTGTGACCCAGTACTTC. It yields the protein CASSFSSGGRVTQYF.

The chain links TRBV5-8 to TRBJ1-2; the D gene is possibly TRBD1 (5 bases). The V gene lost 1 base and the J gene lost 2 bases, with 9 bases spanning the gap. The CDR3 runs 14 residues. The germline V gene has CDR1 SGHTS and CDR2 YDEGEE. CDR3 sequence reads: CASSLKWDNYGYTF. CDR3 nucleotide sequence: TGTGCCAGCAGCTTGAAATGGGACAACTATGGCTACACCTTC.

The chain joins TRBV5-8 to TRBJ2-5; D unclear. V was trimmed by 1 base and J by 5 bases, leaving 12 bases between them. The CDR3 is made up of 14 amino acids. Germline V gives CDR1 SGHTS, CDR2 YDEGEE. The CDR3 sequence is CASSLTSWQETQYF. The CDR3 DNA reads as TGTGCCAGCAGCTTGACATCCTGGCAGGAGACCCAGTACTTC. Full variable domain (outside the CDR3, taken from reference TRBV5-8 and TRBJ2-5): EAGVTQSPTHLIKTRGQQATLRCSPISGHTSVYWYQQALGLGLQFLLWYDEGEERNRGNFPPRFSGRQFPNYSSELNVNALELEDSALYLCASSLTSWQETQYFGPGTRLLVL.

The V gene is TRBV6-5, the J gene TRBJ2-7; D may be TRBD2 (6 bases). Germline V gene data show CDR1 as MNHEY and CDR2 as SVGAGI. Trimming pared 2 bases from V and 7 bases from J, leaving 9 bases between. The CDR3 runs 12 residues. Here the CDR3 reads CASSYRGWEQYF. The CDR3 region has the DNA TGTGCCAGCAGTTACCGGGGGTGGGAGCAGTACTTC.

There are a few counts of this clone. V and J are TRBV2 and TRBJ2-7; TRBD1 matches at 9 bases. Germline assignment: CDR1 SNHLY and CDR2 FYNNEI. With 5 bases clipped from V and 3 bases from J, the junction kept 5 bases outside the gene matches. The CDR3 extends over 14 amino acids. CDR3 residues: CASSIQGANYEQYF. For the CDR3, the DNA is TGTGCCAGCAGTATACAGGGGGCAAACTACGAGCAGTACTTC.

This sequence joins TRBV7-3 and TRBJ1-1; D is undetermined. The CDR3 consists of 13 residues. The V gene lost 1 base and the J gene lost 1 base, with 4 bases spanning the gap. Germline loops: CDR1 SGHTA, CDR2 FQGTGA. The CDR3 nucleotides read TGTGCCAGCAGCTTAAGTTCGAACACTGAAGCTTTCTTT. Its protein is CASSLSSNTEAFF. Drawing the rest from reference TRBV7-3 and TRBJ1-1, the complete variable domain is GAGVSQTPSNKVTEKGKYVELRCDPISGHTALYWYRQSLGQGPEFLIYFQGTGAADDSGLPNDRFFAVRPEGSVSTLKIQRTERGDSAVYLCASSLSSNTEAFFGQGTRLTVV.

This chain uses TRBV6-5 with TRBJ1-5; D gene ambiguous. Germline CDR1 and CDR2: MNHEY and SVGAGI. V was cut by 5 bases and J by 1 base, with 12 bases left in between. This CDR3 has 15 residues. The CDR3 sequence is CASSPHDGSNQPQHF. The CDR3 DNA follows: TGTGCCAGCAGTCCCCACGACGGAAGCAATCAGCCCCAGCATTTT.

The chain joins TRBV18 to TRBJ1-6; TRBD1 agrees at 9 bases. Germline V gives CDR1 KGHSH, CDR2 LQKENI. The ends lost 6 bases at V and 7 bases at J; junction bases unmatched: 7. The CDR3 is made up of 15 amino acids. The CDR3 region has the DNA TGTGCCAGCTCGCCAGCGGACAGGGGAAATTCACCCCTCCACTTT. Its translation is CASSPADRGNSPLHF.

The V and J genes are TRBV7-8 and TRBJ1-2; D is possibly TRBD1 (6 bases). Germline V gene sequence: CDR1 SGHVS, CDR2 FQNEAQ. Trimming took off 6 bases at V and 8 bases at J, with 25 bases between the two ends. The CDR3 sequence is 16 residues long. CDR3 in amino acids: CASRTPTRGGAYGYTF. DNA for the CDR3: TGTGCCAGCAGGACACCCACGAGGGGGGGCGCTTACGGCTACACCTTC.

The chain joins TRBV5-1 to TRBJ2-3; 10 bases fit TRBD2. The germline V gene encodes CDR1 SGHRS and CDR2 YFSETQ. The CDR3 is 21 amino acids. V lost 0 bases to trimming and J lost 5 bases; unmatched junction nucleotides: 21. The CDR3 reads CASSLAQLKTLAGVSRDTQYF. CDR3 nucleotide sequence: TGCGCCAGCAGCTTGGCCCAATTAAAGACTCTAGCGGGGGTGTCCAGAGATACGCAGTATTTT.

This chain connects TRBV20-1 to TRBJ1-1; no definite D call. V was clipped by 1 base and J by 4 bases, with 4 bases between them. The CDR3 extends over 11 amino acids. The germline CDR1 and CDR2 sequences are DFQATT and SNEGSKA (reference sequence). The CDR3 bases are TGCAGTGCTAGAGGGGGCACTGAAGCTTTCTTT. Amino acids: CSARGGTEAFF.

CDR3 in DNA: TGTGCCATCATGCTAGGACAGGGAAAAGGCTACACCTTC. It yields the protein CAIMLGQGKGYTF. The chain links TRBV10-3 to TRBJ1-2; 8 bases are shared with TRBD1. The CDR3 is made up of 13 amino acids. Losses at the gene ends were 7 bases for V and 8 bases for J; bases not matched to a gene: 9. Germline values: CDR1 ENHRY, CDR2 SYGVKD.

The chain has TRBV4-1 and TRBJ2-7; either TRBD1 or TRBD2 may fit D (5 bases each). Trimming shortened V by 4 bases and J by 0 bases, and 28 bases separated the two germline ends. Germline V lookup: CDR1 MGHRA, CDR2 YSYEKL. CDR3 length: 20 amino acids. CDR3 loop: CASSRGAARITRDGSYEQYF. As DNA, the CDR3 is TGCGCCAGCAGCCGTGGGGCGGCCCGGATAACTCGGGACGGCTCCTACGAGCAGTACTTC.

The gene calls are TRBV11-2 and TRBJ1-6; no clear D gene. This CDR3 region has 15 residues. Trimming shortened V by 5 bases and J by 3 bases, and 11 bases separated the two germline ends. The germline V gene encodes CDR1 SGHAT and CDR2 FQNNGV. Here the CDR3 reads CASSPGGGYNSPLHF. The CDR3 nucleotides are TGTGCCAGCAGCCCGGGAGGTGGCTATAATTCACCCCTCCACTTT.

The chain recombines TRBV3-1 (or the pseudogene TRBV3-2) with TRBJ1-2; the match to TRBD1 covers 12 bases. V dropped 5 bases and J dropped 8; count of bases not matched to a gene: 9. Germline assignment: CDR1 LGHDT and CDR2 YNNKEL (reference sequence). This CDR3 is 15 amino acids long. The CDR3 sequence: CASSDPGTGGGGYTF. As DNA, the CDR3 is TGTGCCAGCAGCGACCCCGGGACAGGGGGCGGAGGCTACACCTTC.

The chain carries TRBV4-1 and TRBJ1-2; 7 bases are shared with TRBD1. This CDR3 comprises 15 residues. Looked up from germline, CDR1 is MGHRA and CDR2 is YSYEKL. The junction had 5 bases not matched to a gene; V was cut back by 0 bases and J by 4 bases. CDR3 DNA: TGCGCCAGCAGCCAAGACAGGGGGTTAGGCTATGGCTACACCTTC. Residues: CASSQDRGLGYGYTF.

V is TRBV6-5 and J is TRBJ1-2, with TRBD1 identical over 7 bases. Trimming took 5 bases from V and 8 from J; bases not matched to a gene: 11. CDR1 is MNHEY and CDR2 is SVGAGI in the germline V gene. The CDR3 sequence is 14 residues long. CDR3 loop: CASSPPTGLGGYTF. CDR3 nucleotides: TGTGCCAGCAGTCCCCCGACAGGGTTGGGCGGCTACACCTTC.

J is TRBJ2-7 and V is TRBV7-9; 9 bases fit TRBD1. V was clipped by 6 bases and J by 5 bases; unmatched bases: 11. This CDR3 spans 15 amino acids. Per germline, CDR1 SEHNR and CDR2 FQNEAQ (reference sequence). This CDR3 is CASSSPDRGSHEQYF. Written as DNA, the CDR3 is TGTGCCAGCAGTTCACCCGACAGGGGGTCGCACGAGCAGTACTTC. Variable domain in full (rest from reference TRBV7-9 and TRBJ2-7): DTGVSQNPRHKITKRGQNVTFRCDPISEHNRLYWYRQTLGQGPEFLTYFQNEAQLEKSRLLSDRFSAERPKGSFSTLEIQRTEQGDSAMYLCASSSPDRGSHEQYFGPGTRLTVT.

The chain carries TRBV10-3 and TRBJ2-5, with a weak D call TRBD1 (6 bases). From germline, CDR1 is ENHRY and CDR2 SYGVKD. The CDR3 loop spans 13 amino acids. Between the trimmed V and J ends, which lost 5 bases and 2 bases, there was a span of 9 bases. The CDR3, as DNA: TGTGCCATCAGTAAGGACAGTCAAGAGACCCAGTACTTC. This gives the protein CAISKDSQETQYF.

The chain combines TRBV4-3 with TRBJ2-5; 11 bases are shared with TRBD1. Germline loops: CDR1 LGHNA, CDR2 YSLEER. Losses at the gene ends were 3 bases for V and 5 bases for J; bases not matched to a gene: 8. CDR3 length equals 16 residues. The CDR3 DNA follows: TGCGCCAGCAGCCATTCCTTCGGACAGGGGGCTGAGACCCAGTACTTC. It yields the protein CASSHSFGQGAETQYF.

The CDR3 protein is CASSEGTGGYNEQFF. CDR3 sequence (DNA): TGTGCCAGCAGTGAAGGGACAGGGGGCTACAATGAGCAGTTCTTC. The gene calls are TRBV6-1 and TRBJ2-1, with 10 bases lining up with TRBD1. Losses at the gene ends were 1 base for V and 3 bases for J; bases not matched to a gene: 0. CDR1 is MNHNS and CDR2 is SASEGT in the germline V gene. This CDR3 comprises 15 residues.

By its share, this clone is medium-sized. This sequence joins TRBV6-4 and TRBJ2-1; no reliable D call. The CDR3 sequence is 14 residues long. V was pared by 5 bases and J by 5 bases, with 13 bases between. The germline V gene has CDR1 MRHNA and CDR2 SNTAGT. CDR3: CASSIVSENNEQFF. As DNA, the CDR3 is TGTGCCAGCAGTATAGTGTCCGAAAACAATGAGCAGTTCTTC.

The rearrangement uses TRBV7-2 and TRBJ1-1; no clear D. Trimming left V 1 base short and J 2 bases short, with 8 bases between. The CDR3 is 14 amino acids. Germline V gives CDR1 SGHTA, CDR2 FQGNSA. In nucleotides, the CDR3 is TGTGCCAGCAGCTTAGGACGGGCTAACACTGAAGCTTTCTTT. This translates into CASSLGRANTEAFF.

V usage is TRBV18 and J usage is TRBJ1-4; 9 bases are shared with TRBD1. The CDR3 loop spans 14 amino acids. The V gene's germline CDR1 is KGHSH and CDR2 LQKENI. V gave up 8 bases and J gave up 6 bases; unmatched junction bases: 7. CDR3 in amino acids: CASQRDRVDEKLFF. In DNA form, the CDR3 reads TGTGCCAGCCAACGGGACAGGGTCGATGAAAAACTGTTTTTT.

The sample holds a few counts of this clone. CDR3 in amino acids: CSVGGQAHRGNTEAFF. DNA for the CDR3: TGCAGCGTCGGGGGACAGGCCCATCGGGGGAACACTGAAGCTTTCTTT. V gene TRBV29-1 combines with J gene TRBJ1-1; TRBD1 aligns across 8 bases. Germline lookup yields CDR1 SQVTM and CDR2 ANQGSEA. The CDR3 is made up of 16 amino acids. V shed 6 bases, J shed 1 base, and the junction held 13 bases outside the gene matches.

This chain joins TRBV10-3 and TRBJ2-7; 11 bases are shared with TRBD1. Germline CDR1 reads ENHRY; CDR2 reads SYGVKD. V lost 8 bases to trimming and J lost 2 bases; unmatched junction nucleotides: 2. The CDR3 is made up of 13 amino acids. The CDR3 protein is CAIAGQGAYEQYF. CDR3 nucleotides: TGTGCCATCGCGGGACAGGGGGCCTACGAGCAGTACTTC.

The chain couples TRBV5-5 to TRBJ2-7; D not certain. The CDR3 consists of 15 residues. With 4 bases removed from V and 3 bases from J, the gap between germline ends came to 17 bases. CDR1 SGHKS and CDR2 YYEKEE come from the germline V gene (reference sequence). The CDR3 reads CASSPRLSVYYEQYF. The CDR3 DNA reads TGTGCCAGCAGCCCCAGGCTTTCGGTTTACTACGAGCAGTACTTC.

This clone was observed a few times. The CDR3 region has the DNA TGTGCCAGCAGTGACCACGACCTGGGGACTGAAGCTTTCTTT. As protein: CASSDHDLGTEAFF. This sequence joins TRBV6-1 and TRBJ1-1; D ambiguous. V was shortened by 3 bases and J by 5 bases, with 13 bases between the two germline ends. There are 14 residues in the CDR3. Germline values: CDR1 MNHNS, CDR2 SASEGT.

The chain has TRBV7-2 and TRBJ2-7; D is unresolved. CDR1 is SGHTA and CDR2 is FQGNSA in the germline V gene. Trimming stripped 1 base from V and 3 bases from J, with 10 bases between. The CDR3 loop spans 14 amino acids. CDR3 nucleotides: TGTGCCAGCAGCTTAGGACCTAGGAACTACGAGCAGTACTTC. Its protein is CASSLGPRNYEQYF.

The gene calls are TRBV14 and TRBJ2-1; maybe TRBD2 (5 bases). Germline V gene lookup returns CDR1 SGHDN and CDR2 FVKESK. With 6 bases removed from V and 5 bases from J, the gap between germline ends came to 17 bases. CDR3 length: 15 residues. CDR3: CASRLGGRVNNEQFF. CDR3 in DNA: TGTGCCAGCAGGCTAGGTGGGCGGGTAAACAATGAGCAGTTCTTC.